This T cell receptor (beta chain) is drawn from a study of T-cell reconstitution after alpha-beta-depleted transplantation in children (TCRdb year 2016). Regarding the study in general: Using TCR repertoire profiling, the study followed T-cell immune reconstitution in a quantitative way in children after TCRalphabeta/CD19-depleted allogeneic hematopoietic cell transplantation. What the research found in general, with its limitations: The apparently early alphabetaT-cell count recovery about two months after transplant was reportedly dependent on only several hundred rapidly expanded clones derived from non-depleted graft cells. In some patients, the high TCRbeta diversity seen at day 60 was put down to recipient T cells and intrathymic progenitors that had survived conditioning. Hyperexpanded clone frequencies declined over subsequent months; after one year, T-cell counts and TCRbeta diversity were mostly attributed to newly produced T cells.

Interpreted using the paper, the treatment or condition label stands for: allogeneic hematopoietic cell transplantation with graft depleted of TCRalphabeta T cells and CD19 B cells. TCRalphabeta/CD19-depleted allogeneic hematopoietic cell grafts were given to the transplant recipients, all of whom were children. The germline V gene provides CDR1 ENHRY and CDR2 SYGVKD. The germline V end is reduced by 6 bases and the J end by 8 bases; junction bases left unmatched: 11. Termini included, the CDR3 measures 16 amino acids. Only the CDR3 DNA is retained, 48 bases long and in frame from the first base. Libraries were prepared through PCR. The instrument given in TCRdb is Illumina HiSeq 2500. TCR library preparation used molecular barcoding, with unique molecular identifiers applied to normalize quantification of the TCRbeta repertoire. TCRdb applied fastp at Q25 and MiXCR to the public reads, then kept only in-frame beta chains. Rows with one shared CDR3 protein collapse into an entry with the most common genes and DNA. The sample includes some 180,000 distinct CDR3 sequences, with approximately 6.9% observed a single time. Approximately 5.7% of the sample is held by the ten biggest clonotypes.

Of note for this clonotype: Its antigen remains undetermined. A much bigger clone sits one base away, suggesting this may be a read error. The final CDR3 position lacks the conserved phenylalanine or tryptophan, pointing to a likely read error.

Specimen: PBMCs, collected before TCRalphabeta/CD19-depleted stem cell transplant. This TCR came from a boy aged 2 to 10 with acute lymphoblastic leukemia, due to receive a stem cell transplant. In this chain, TRBV10-3 is recombined with TRBJ1-6, and 9 bases in between align with TRBD1. DNA sequence: TGTGCCATCAGAGCGACCGGACAGGGGAGTTATTCACCCCTCCACGTT. Its protein reads: CAIRATGQGSYSPLHV.